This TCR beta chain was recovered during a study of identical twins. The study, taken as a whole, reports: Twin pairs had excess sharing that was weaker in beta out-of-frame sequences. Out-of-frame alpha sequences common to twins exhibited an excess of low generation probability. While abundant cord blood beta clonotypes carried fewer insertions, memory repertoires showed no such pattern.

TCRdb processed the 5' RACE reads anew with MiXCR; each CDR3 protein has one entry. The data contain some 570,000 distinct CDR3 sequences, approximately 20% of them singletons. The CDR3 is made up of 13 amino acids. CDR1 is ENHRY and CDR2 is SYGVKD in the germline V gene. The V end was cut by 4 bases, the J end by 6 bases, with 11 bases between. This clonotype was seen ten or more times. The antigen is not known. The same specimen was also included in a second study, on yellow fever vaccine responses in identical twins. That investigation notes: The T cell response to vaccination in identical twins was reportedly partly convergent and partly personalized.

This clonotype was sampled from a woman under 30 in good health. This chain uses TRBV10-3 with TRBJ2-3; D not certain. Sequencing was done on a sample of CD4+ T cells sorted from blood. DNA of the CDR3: TGTGCCATCAGTGGAGGAGTCCCCGATACGCAGTATTTT. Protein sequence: CAISGGVPDTQYF.